This TCR beta chain derives from a study of response to subunit inactivated influenza vaccine. Study results and limitations: The authors suggested that every seasonal influenza vaccination recruits few new T cells.

TCRdb re-called the RT-PCR reads through MiXCR, storing one row per CDR3 protein. The sample records about 580,000 distinct CDR3 sequences, 14% being singletons. At least ten counts were recorded for this clonotype. No antigen is known for it. Germline CDR1 is SGHRS and CDR2 is YFSETQ. V was trimmed by 5 bases and J by 3 bases, leaving 3 bases between them. The CDR3 covers 12 residues. V gene TRBV5-1 combines with J gene TRBJ2-6; D remains unclear. This material consisted of PBMCs from blood, taken 11 to 12 days after vaccination. This TCR derives from a man between 50 and 59 years old who received an inactivated influenza vaccine. CDR3 sequence reads: CASRSGANVLTF. CDR3 DNA: TGCGCCAGCAGAAGTGGGGCCAACGTCCTGACTTTC.